A single T cell receptor beta chain is shown here with its context. Its antigen is still unknown. No qualities accompany the bases; no much larger clone lies one base away. Whole blood was collected in K2EDTA tubes by collaborating institutions according to the institutions' own protocols. Collaborator samples were shipped for TCRbeta analysis as frozen whole blood, isolated PBMCs, or DNA extracted from either sample type. The sample belongs to a study of blood T cell repertoires in COVID-19 (dated by TCRdb to 2020 to 2022). For context, the study as a whole: Samples from collaborators originated in the United States, Italy and Spain and spanned both the acute and convalescent phases of COVID-19. The dataset comprised deeply sampled blood TCRbeta repertoires from subjects exposed to, actively infected with, or recovered from COVID-19. HLA class I and class II types, where available, came from metadata supplied by the sample provider rather than from assay-based typing. The material from the prospective study consisted of cDNA or gDNA derived from T cells, B-cell-depleted T cells, or PBMCs. The samples were drawn from two sources: the first 160 participants of the ongoing ImmuneRACE study, and 950 to 1,500 subjects contributed by 6 global collaborators. Sample metadata almost always included a de-identified subject ID, COVID-19 status, age in years and sex. A freely available public database, intended as a resource for researchers studying the immune response to SARS-CoV-2, is where the repertoires were released.

Trimming costs V 5 bases and J 3 bases, and their ends lie 11 bases apart. The germline V gene (reference sequence) yields SEHNR for CDR1 and FQNEAQ for CDR2. The cysteine opens and the phenylalanine closes a CDR3 of 14 amino acids. Of the read, only the CDR3 DNA is kept; its 42 bases are in frame from base 1. The immunoSEQ Assay, a bias-controlled multiplex PCR, was used to amplify TCRbeta CDR3 regions from genomic DNA. In the authors' own workflow: The number of nucleated cells in each sample was estimated by amplification of reference gene primers within the assay. Sequence reads were collapsed and filtered to measure the absolute abundance of every unique TCRbeta CDR3 rearrangement. For each sample, productive Simpson clonality was calculated as the square root of Simpson's diversity index across productive rearrangements. The immuneACCESS repertoire file appears here via TCRdb, limited to in-frame rearrangements. These files lack a portion of the clones; in checked studies, under half of the deficit traces to unresolved V genes, and the cause of the others is not known. V and J calls plus clone size are reproduced from that table; the DNA served to infer D and trimming. The sample includes 200,000 to 250,000 clones, with approximately 90% observed a single time. The top ten hold approximately 1.2% of the sample.

Findings and caveats that apply to the study as a whole: Clinical and demographic metadata were provided uncurated, with the amount varying by source and participant.

Recombination linked TRBV7-9 to TRBJ2-1, with no confidently assigned D gene. The sequenced material came from peripheral blood. The source of this sequence is a man aged 25-40 years with acute or convalescent COVID-19. DNA sequence: TGTGCCAGCAGCCCGGTTTTAGACTACAATGAGCAGTTCTTC. Its translation is CASSPVLDYNEQFF.